In its sample, the clone carrying this T cell receptor (beta chain) was seen a few times. What it recognizes is unknown. Primers included in the PCR were 60 Vbeta and 13 Jbeta primers. Here immunoSEQ multiplex PCR was the method, and the copy in TCRdb shows in-frame clones only, minus some. The table lists around 140,000 clones, about 9.1% of them singletons. The entry originates in a study of cytomegalovirus exposure and HLA in healthy donors. Whole-study results and caveats: Upon later analysis, HLA-associated TCR beta chains proved more clonally expanded than other, equally common chains.

The receptor comes from a woman in her thirties or forties in good health and CMV-seropositive. Sequencing was carried out using PBMCs.

The CDR3 loop is CASSLSGLENYEQYF. The CDR3 bases are TGTGCCAGCAGCTTGTCGGGACTAGAAAACTACGAGCAGTACTTC. The chain employs TRBV7-8 and TRBJ2-7; 8 bases agree with TRBD2. Germline V CDR1 and CDR2: SGHVS, FQNEAQ. The ends lost 3 bases at V and 3 bases at J; junction bases unmatched: 7. CDR3 length equals 15 residues.